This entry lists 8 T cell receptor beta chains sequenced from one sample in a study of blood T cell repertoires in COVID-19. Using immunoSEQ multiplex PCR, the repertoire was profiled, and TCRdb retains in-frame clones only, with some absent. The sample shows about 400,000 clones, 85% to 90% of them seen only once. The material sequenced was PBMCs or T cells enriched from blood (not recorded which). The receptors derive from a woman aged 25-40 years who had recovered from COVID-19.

CDR3 sequence (DNA): TGTGCCAGCAGTCAAACAGGGTCCGGCTACACCTTC. It codes for CASSQTGSGYTF. This chain joins TRBV28 and TRBJ1-2; weak D call: TRBD1 (6 bases). Germline values: CDR1 MDHEN, CDR2 SYDVKM. Trimming removed 5 bases from V and 8 bases from J, with 12 bases in between. This CDR3 has 12 amino acids.

The CDR3 sequence: CASGLVIQGTHTGELFF. The CDR3 DNA is TGTGCTAGTGGTTTGGTAATACAGGGGACACACACCGGGGAGCTGTTTTTT. The genes are TRBV12-5 and TRBJ2-2; TRBD1 matches 7 bases. Unmatched junction bases numbered 7, after V lost 0 bases and J lost 3 bases. In germline, CDR1 is LGHNT, CDR2 FRNRAP. CDR3 size: 17 residues.

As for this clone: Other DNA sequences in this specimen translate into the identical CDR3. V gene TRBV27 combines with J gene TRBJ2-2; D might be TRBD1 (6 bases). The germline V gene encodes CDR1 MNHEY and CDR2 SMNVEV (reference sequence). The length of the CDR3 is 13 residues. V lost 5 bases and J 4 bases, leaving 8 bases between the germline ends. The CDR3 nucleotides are TGTGCCAGCAGTCCACAGGGCACCGGGGAGCTGTTTTTT. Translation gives CASSPQGTGELFF.

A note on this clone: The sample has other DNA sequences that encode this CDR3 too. In nucleotides, the CDR3 is TGTGCCAGCAGTTATAGGGAGGGCTCCTACGAGCAGTACTTC. Translated: CASSYREGSYEQYF. This rearrangement joins TRBV6-5 to TRBJ2-7, with 7 positions matching TRBD2. Germline V gives CDR1 MNHEY, CDR2 SVGAGI. The CDR3 spans 14 residues. V shed 3 bases and J 0 bases; nucleotides not matched to a gene: 2.

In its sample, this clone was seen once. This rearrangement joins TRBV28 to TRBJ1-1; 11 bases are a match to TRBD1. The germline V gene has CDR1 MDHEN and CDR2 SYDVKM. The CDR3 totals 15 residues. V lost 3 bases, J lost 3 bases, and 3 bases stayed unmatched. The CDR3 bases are TGTGCCAGCAGTTTTGAGGACAGGGGGCACACTGAAGCTTTCTTT. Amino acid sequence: CASSFEDRGHTEAFF.

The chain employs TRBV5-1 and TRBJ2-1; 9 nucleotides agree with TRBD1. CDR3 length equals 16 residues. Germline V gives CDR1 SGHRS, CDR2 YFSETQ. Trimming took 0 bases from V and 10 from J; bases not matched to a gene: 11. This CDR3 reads CASSLDSDRGAREQFF. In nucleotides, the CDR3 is TGCGCCAGCAGCTTGGATAGCGACAGGGGGGCAAGGGAGCAGTTCTTC.

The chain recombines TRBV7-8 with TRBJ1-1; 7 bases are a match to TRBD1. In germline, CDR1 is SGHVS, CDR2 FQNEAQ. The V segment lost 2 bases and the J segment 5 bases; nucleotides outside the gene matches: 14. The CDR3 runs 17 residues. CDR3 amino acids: CASSLLSQTGYGTEAFF. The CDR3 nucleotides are TGTGCCAGCAGCTTACTCTCCCAGACAGGGTATGGAACTGAAGCTTTCTTT.

CDR3 sequence (DNA): TGTGCCAGCAAGGCGGGGACCTACGAGCAGTACTTC. Its protein product is CASKAGTYEQYF. The chain links TRBV6-5 to TRBJ2-7, with D perhaps matching TRBD2 (6 bases). The ends were cut back, 7 bases at V and 2 bases at J, with 9 bases in the middle. The germline V gene encodes CDR1 MNHEY and CDR2 SVGAGI. The CDR3 runs to 12 residues.